This record looks at one TCR beta chain sequence and its context. Antigen unknown. This sample was included in a study of HIV-infected patients and healthy controls. Background on the study: CD8 counts did not change consistently during early therapy; the CD4:CD8 ratio climbed slightly. Study-level findings and limits: CMV-associated CDR3s mostly grew nonsignificantly during therapy, while HIV-associated CDR3s declined significantly.

Germline CDR1 and CDR2: MDHEN and SYDVKM. The ends lost 6 bases at V and 0 bases at J; junction bases unmatched: 2. The CDR3 contains 14 residues. Follow-up blood was drawn about 14 weeks, roughly three months, after antiretroviral therapy began. All unsorted peripheral T cells were captured because whole blood was used without fractionation. cDNA was made from 500 ng RNA using alpha and beta constant primers. Alpha and beta chain libraries were made separately by chain-specific third strand synthesis with multiplexing indices. TCRdb used MiXCR to reprocess the 5' RACE reads, holding one entry per CDR3 protein. The repertoire holds about 6,600 distinct CDR3 sequences, more than 7.5% seen once, with 20% in the top ten.

Sample: blood, taken during antiretroviral therapy. This TCR derives from an adult with HIV infection. The V call is TRBV28, the J call TRBJ2-5; 9 bases agree with TRBD2. The CDR3 is CASRRLADQETQYF. DNA of the CDR3: TGTGCCAGCAGAAGACTAGCGGACCAAGAGACCCAGTACTTC. The full variable domain, with the rest looked up from reference TRBV28 and TRBJ2-5, is DVKVTQSSRYLVKRTGEKVFLECVQDMDHENMFWYRQDPGLGLRLIYFSYDVKMKEKGDIPEGYSVSREKKERFSLILESASTNQTSMYLCASRRLADQETQYFGPGTRLLVL.